This T cell receptor beta chain originates from a study of shared clonotypes between healthy human individuals. CDR3 size: 16 residues. Germline V gene lookup returns CDR1 MGHRA and CDR2 YSYEKL. V lost 0 bases, J lost 0 bases, and 12 bases lay in between. Here immunoSEQ multiplex PCR was the method, and the copy in TCRdb shows in-frame clones only, minus some. The data show 2.3 million or so clones, more than 80% seen once. The V and J genes are TRBV4-1 and TRBJ2-7; tentative D call: TRBD2 (5 bases). The TCR comes from a man between 18 and 35 years old in good health. Some clones in this sample may be carry-over from other donors' samples. The sequenced sample consisted of naive CD4+ T cells from PBMCs. Subset in this sample: CD45RA+ positively selected. Here the CDR3 DNA reads TGCGCCAGCAGCCAAGATTCTAGCTCGACCTCCTACGAGCAGTACTTC. Translation gives CASSQDSSSTSYEQYF.